Listed below are T cell receptor beta chains from one sample, sequenced in a study of CD8 T cells in Susac syndrome. TCRdb re-called the immunoSEQ multiplex PCR reads with MiXCR, one entry per CDR3 protein. The repertoire holds a few hundred thousand distinct CDR3 sequences, with 95% as singletons. Material for sequencing was CD4+ T cells from PBMCs. Receptors originate from a human donor with multiple sclerosis. Both conserved end residues are part of each CDR3. A D gene is named only where the DNA matches it firmly. Size is stated for part of the rows, as once, few or many counts, or as a class when the clone is expanded.

11,-,TRBV6-5,-,TRBJ2-5,CASSYMETQYF,TGTGCCAGCAGTTATATGGAGACCCAGTACTTC
14,-,TRBV2,-,TRBJ2-4,CASSGELAKNIQYF,TGTGCCAGCAGTGGGGAACTAGCCAAAAACATTCAGTACTTC
17,-,TRBV4-2,TRBD2,TRBJ2-5,CASSPPGLAGGSKTQYF,TGTGCCAGCAGCCCCCCCGGGCTAGCGGGAGGGTCAAAGACCCAGTACTTC
15,-,TRBV3-1,-,TRBJ2-5,CASSQDPGVQETQYF,TGTGCCAGCAGCCAAGATCCCGGTGTCCAAGAGACCCAGTACTTC
15,-,TRBV9,-,TRBJ1-2,CASSVATTANYGYTF,TGTGCCAGCAGCGTAGCTACGACGGCAAACTATGGCTACACCTTC
16,once,TRBV27,-,TRBJ1-5,CASRETGKGNNQPQHF,TGTGCCAGCAGGGAAACAGGGAAAGGGAACAATCAGCCCCAGCATTTT
14,-,TRBV29-1,-,TRBJ1-1,CSVGPGLGNTEAFF,TGCAGCGTTGGACCGGGACTTGGGAACACTGAAGCTTTCTTT
14,-,TRBV29-1,-,TRBJ2-7,CSVEVTGGAYEQYF,TGCAGCGTTGAAGTTACTGGAGGGGCCTACGAGCAGTACTTC
13,once,TRBV18,-,TRBJ1-4,CASSQGINEKLFF,TGTGCCAGCTCACAGGGGATTAATGAAAAACTGTTTTTT
16,-,TRBV3-1,-,TRBJ1-3,CASSQGVGSSGNTIYF,TGTGCCAGCAGCCAAGGAGTGGGCAGCTCTGGAAACACCATATATTTT
14,-,TRBV3-1,-,TRBJ1-2,CASRPGHFLYGYTF,TGTGCCAGCAGACCGGGACACTTTTTATATGGCTACACCTTC
14,-,TRBV5-6,-,TRBJ1-5,CASSLQGFNQPQHF,TGTGCCAGCAGCTTACAGGGTTTCAATCAGCCCCAGCATTTT
14,-,TRBV30,TRBD2,TRBJ2-1,CAWSGGRAPDEQFF,TGTGCCTGGAGTGGGGGGAGGGCGCCGGATGAGCAGTTCTTC
15,-,TRBV30,-,TRBJ2-5,CAWNHLGRTQETQYF,TGTGCCTGGAACCACCTAGGACGGACCCAAGAGACCCAGTACTTC
11,-,TRBV29-1,-,TRBJ1-1,CSVGLGFGAFF,TGCAGCGTTGGGCTAGGGTTCGGGGCTTTCTTT
16,-,TRBV3-1,TRBD1,TRBJ1-2,CASSQVPGTGNYGYTF,TGTGCCAGCAGCCAAGTACCCGGGACAGGGAACTATGGCTACACCTTC
15,-,TRBV6-5,-,TRBJ2-1,CASSYSQSSYNEQFF,TGTGCCAGCAGTTACTCTCAGAGCTCCTACAATGAGCAGTTCTTC
14,-,TRBV27,-,TRBJ2-5,CASSLGGREETQYF,TGTGCCAGCAGTCTCGGGGGCCGAGAAGAGACCCAGTACTTC
14,-,TRBV7-9,-,TRBJ2-7,CASSLDVGSYEQYF,TGTGCCAGCAGCTTAGATGTGGGCTCCTACGAGCAGTACTTC
14,-,TRBV5-1,TRBD1,TRBJ2-1,CASSYRQGYNEQFF,TGCGCCAGCAGCTACCGACAGGGGTACAATGAGCAGTTCTTC
14,-,TRBV5-4,-,TRBJ1-2,CASSSRGLNYGYTF,TGTGCCAGCAGTAGTAGAGGATTGAACTATGGCTACACCTTC
15,-,TRBV5-1,TRBD1,TRBJ2-5,CASRLGTGSGETQYF,TGCGCCAGCAGGCTCGGGACAGGGTCTGGGGAGACCCAGTACTTC
17,-,TRBV5-6,TRBD1,TRBJ2-7,CASSLEGQGPYSHEQYF,TGTGCCAGCAGCTTGGAGGGACAGGGCCCCTATTCCCACGAGCAGTACTTC
14,-,TRBV16,TRBD1,TRBJ1-2,CASSHLTGGAGYTF,TGTGCCAGCAGCCACTTAACAGGGGGCGCAGGCTACACCTTC
12,-,TRBV20-1,-,TRBJ1-1,CSAQGLNTEAFF,TGCAGTGCCCAGGGGTTGAACACTGAAGCTTTCTTT
14,-,TRBV4-1,-,TRBJ1-2,CASSQDKVAYGYTF,TGCGCCAGCAGCCAAGATAAGGTAGCCTATGGCTACACCTTC
12,-,TRBV2,-,TRBJ2-7,CASSSRAYEQYF,TGTGCCAGCTCTAGCAGGGCCTACGAGCAGTACTTC
13,-,TRBV9,TRBD1,TRBJ2-7,CASSPGTAHEQYF,TGTGCCAGCAGCCCGGGGACAGCGCACGAGCAGTACTTC
15,-,TRBV4-1,TRBD1,TRBJ2-3,CASSQGQGVPDTQYF,TGCGCCAGCAGCCAAGGACAGGGAGTACCAGATACGCAGTATTTT
14,-,TRBV20-1,-,TRBJ2-2,CSASPTGNTGELFF,TGCAGTGCCTCCCCGACAGGGAACACCGGGGAGCTGTTTTTT
16,-,TRBV25-1,TRBD1,TRBJ2-7,CASSEWTGTGENEQYF,TGTGCCAGCAGTGAATGGACCGGGACAGGCGAAAACGAGCAGTACTTC
14,-,TRBV21-1,-,TRBJ2-5,CASSSTGVEETQYF,TGTGCCAGCAGCTCGACAGGGGTCGAGGAGACCCAGTACTTC
12,-,TRBV2,-,TRBJ2-7,CASNYGDYEQYF,TGTGCCAGCAACTACGGTGATTACGAGCAGTACTTC
12,-,TRBV5-1,-,TRBJ2-1,CASSLANLGQFF,TGCGCCAGCAGCTTGGCCAATCTTGGGCAGTTCTTC
14,-,TRBV7-6,TRBD2,TRBJ2-7,CASSLTSGSGEQYF,TGTGCCAGCAGCCTGACTAGCGGGAGTGGCGAGCAGTACTTC
15,-,TRBV12-3/TRBV12-4,TRBD1,TRBJ2-7,CASSNGRTGTYEQYF,TGTGCCAGCAGCAACGGACGGACAGGTACCTACGAGCAGTACTTC
15,once,TRBV20-1,-,TRBJ2-3,CSARPMAGPTDTQYF,TGCAGTGCTAGACCAATGGCGGGGCCTACAGATACGCAGTATTTT
15,-,TRBV5-4,-,TRBJ1-1,CASSLIGAGNTEAFF,TGTGCCAGCAGCCTTATTGGGGCCGGGAACACTGAAGCTTTCTTT
14,-,TRBV30,TRBD2,TRBJ2-3,CAWSWLADTDTQYF,TGTGCCTGGAGTTGGCTAGCGGACACAGATACGCAGTATTTT
13,-,TRBV28,-,TRBJ2-7,CASSLPPLFEQYF,TGTGCCAGCAGTTTACCGCCGCTGTTCGAGCAGTACTTC
15,-,TRBV12-5,-,TRBJ2-2,CASGLRGANTGELFF,TGTGCTAGTGGTTTGAGGGGGGCGAACACCGGGGAGCTGTTTTTT
13,few,TRBV14,-,TRBJ1-4,CASSQVRGEKLFF,TGTGCCAGCAGCCAAGTCAGGGGTGAAAAACTGTTTTTT
13,-,TRBV6-1,-,TRBJ2-1,CASSEAQGGQQFF,TGTGCCAGCAGTGAAGCCCAGGGGGGTCAGCAGTTCTTC
15,-,TRBV9,-,TRBJ1-1,CASSVSTQGSTEAFF,TGTGCCAGCAGCGTATCAACACAGGGATCCACTGAAGCTTTCTTT
17,-,TRBV20-1,TRBD2,TRBJ2-3,CSARRTGTSGYTDTQYF,TGCAGTGCTAGACGGACCGGGACTAGCGGTTACACAGATACGCAGTATTTT
16,-,TRBV2,-,TRBJ2-3,CASRRGRASSTDTQYF,TGTGCCAGCAGGAGAGGGCGGGCCTCTAGCACAGATACGCAGTATTTT
15,-,TRBV9,-,TRBJ2-1,CASSPILSSYNEQFF,TGTGCCAGCAGCCCCATCCTGAGCTCCTACAATGAGCAGTTCTTC
15,-,TRBV3-1,-,TRBJ2-5,CASSPQGILQETQYF,TGTGCCAGCAGCCCGCAGGGGATACTCCAAGAGACCCAGTACTTC